This section outlines one TCR beta chain sequence together with its context. Its antigen is unidentified. Autoimmune disease history or systemic immunosuppression excluded patients. From germline, CDR1 is SEHNR and CDR2 FQNEAQ (reference sequence). Trimming stripped 6 bases from V and 2 bases from J, with 14 bases between. This CDR3 has 15 amino acids. The data were obtained in a study of OX40 agonist ivuxolimab in advanced cancers. Study-level points and caveats: People who partly responded at 0.1-3.0 mg/kg had some of the least clonal expansion seen. The authors also found low normalized T-cell clonal expansion in some nonresponders.

Repertoires were generated with immunoSEQ multiplex PCR, while TCRdb's copy carries only in-frame clones and drops some. The table includes 72,000 or so clones, 75% to 90% detected once. The chain couples TRBV7-9 to TRBJ2-4, with D perhaps TRBD2 (5 bases). This clonotype was sampled from an adult with an advanced solid tumor such as melanoma, head and neck, liver or kidney cancer. The sample here was CD4+ or CD8+ T cells sorted from blood, taken in a trial of the OX40 agonist ivuxolimab. The CDR3 DNA sequence: TGTGCCAGCAGTCCTCCTACTAGTCCCAAAAACATTCAGTACTTC. This sequence encodes CASSPPTSPKNIQYF.